These 10 T cell receptor beta chains were sequenced from one sample in a study of monozygotic twins with inflammatory bowel disease. No DNA is given; TCRdb re-called the 5' RACE reads and lists each CDR3 protein once. This sample's clone table lists 330,000 or so distinct CDR3 sequences. The specimen was blood. Receptors were obtained from a human donor with ulcerative colitis or Crohn's disease, or a healthy co-twin of an affected twin (not recorded which).

The chain is built from TRBV20-1 and TRBJ2-5. Germline CDR1 and CDR2: DFQATT and SNEGSKA (reference sequence). CDR3 length: 14 residues. This CDR3 reads CSARNWLYQETQYF.

This chain joins TRBV12-3 or TRBV12-4 and TRBJ2-3; TCRdb reports TRBD2, a call that lacks DNA to check it against. This CDR3 has 16 amino acids. The CDR3 loop reads CASSLMAGVGADTQYF.

This chain uses TRBV5-1 with TRBJ2-1. CDR1 is SGHRS, CDR2 YFSETQ, per germline. The CDR3 covers 13 residues. The CDR3 protein is CASSLEAAAMQFF.

The genes are TRBV7-7 and TRBJ2-1; TCRdb lists TRBD2, though no DNA is available to test this call. The length of the CDR3 is 15 residues. Germline V gene data show CDR1 as SSHAT and CDR2 as FNYEAQ (reference sequence). The CDR3 sequence is CASSHGLAGGNEQFF.

The V and J genes are TRBV5-1 and TRBJ2-5; TCRdb indicates TRBD2, and absent DNA this call remains unverified. The germline CDR1 and CDR2 sequences are SGHRS and YFSETQ. CDR3 length: 16 amino acids. The CDR3 reads CASSFALAGGQETQYF.

The CDR3 loop is CASAAGQGRYEQYF. The chain employs TRBV5-5 and TRBJ2-7; TCRdb names TRBD1, which stays unverified in the absence of DNA. The CDR3 spans 14 residues. From germline, CDR1 is SGHKS and CDR2 YYEKEE (reference sequence).

The V call is TRBV6-1, the J call TRBJ1-2; the TCRdb call, TRBD1, lacks DNA for checking. The CDR3 length is 12 residues. Germline CDR1 and CDR2: MNHNS and SASEGT. The CDR3: CASSVGPYGYTF.

The chain is built from TRBV5-6 and TRBJ2-7; TCRdb designates TRBD1, a call that cannot be tested without DNA. CDR1 is SGHDT and CDR2 is YYEEEE in the germline V gene. The CDR3 loop spans 14 amino acids. The CDR3: CASSTGPRLYEQYF.

This chain connects TRBV28 to TRBJ2-5. CDR3 length: 13 residues. Per the germline V gene, CDR1 is MDHEN and CDR2 is SYDVKM. Here the CDR3 reads CASSPATWETQYF.

The chain joins TRBV29-1 to TRBJ1-2; TCRdb's assignment of TRBD1 cannot be checked, as there is no DNA. Germline-derived CDR1 and CDR2 are SQVTM and ANQGSEA. This CDR3 comprises 13 residues. This CDR3 is CSVASTGNYGYTF.